A single T cell receptor beta chain is shown here with its context. Its antigen is unknown. Base qualities are not recorded, but no much larger clone differs from it by a single base. The donors belonged to the validation cohort of 120 subjects, which was separate from the roughly 670-subject first cohort. This entry comes from a study of cytomegalovirus exposure and HLA in healthy donors (dated by TCRdb to about 2017). In terms of the full investigation: A later analysis indicated that the roughly 120 validation repertoires were generated on the platform also employed for the 700 or so repertoires of the first cohort. The study aimed to test whether signatures of past pathogen exposure could be identified by cataloging public T cell receptors. A separate validation cohort of more than 100 different subjects was used in addition to the approximately 640-subject first cohort. High-throughput TCR immunosequencing, statistical association of individual TCRs with disease status, and machine learning were combined to predict cytomegalovirus infection status. Study-level results and caveats: In the study, 150 to 200 TCR beta chains were listed as associated with cytomegalovirus. The authors suggested that the approach could potentially be generalized to other disease states and immunological phenotypes. A few of the identified cytomegalovirus-associated TCR beta chains were confirmed in vitro to be specific for cytomegalovirus antigens. All 120 or so repertoires were used to score co-occurrence in the validation cohort in a later analysis, because that analysis had no HLA typing for the cohort. Most TCR sequences were seen in very few donors, while some public TCRs were found in many individuals. Cytomegalovirus status was reported to be diagnosed by the classifier with high specificity and sensitivity in both the original and validation cohorts. In a later analysis, TCRs clustered in the first cohort were found to also tend to co-occur in the 110 or so validation repertoires, with 90% to 95% of cluster scores above 0.

Libraries were built with the immunoSEQ multiplex PCR assay. On the study's bioinformatics: To diagnose cytomegalovirus status from the catalog of TCR beta chain sequences, a statistical classification framework was built. The source is immuneACCESS, and TCRdb retained only in-frame sequences with V and J called. Part of the clones is not carried over; for the studies checked, unresolved V genes explain less than half of this, and the remainder is unexplained. The DNA was the basis for D and trimming; V, J and clone size are from that table. For this sample the table gives about 140,000 clones, of which just under 85% were detected only once. The ten largest clonotypes hold roughly 27% of the sample. The TCR comes from a man between 25 and 39 years old in good health and CMV-seropositive. Sequenced input: PBMCs.

Here the CDR3 is given as CASSLAWQISGANVLTF. The sequence in DNA is TGTGCCAGCAGCTTAGCCTGGCAGATCTCTGGGGCCAACGTCCTGACTTTC. This sequence uses TRBV7-9 and TRBJ2-6, with the D gene not confidently named. The CDR3 runs 17 amino acids, cysteine and phenylalanine included. CDR3 DNA is the only sequence kept; it has 51 bases, read in frame from the first base. According to the germline V gene (reference sequence), CDR1 reads SEHNR and CDR2 reads FQNEAQ. Trimming removed 0 bases from V and 0 bases from J, leaving 9 bases between the germline ends.